The entry below describes one T cell receptor beta chain. Antigen specificity is unknown. The data derive from a study of cytomegalovirus exposure and HLA in healthy donors. Findings and caveats of the study: Sequencing probably produced one cluster of sequence variants that were highly shared. It emerged from a later analysis that several of the most significant clusters appeared to be linked to common viral pathogens. Certain indistinguishable V segments, among them TRBV6-2 and TRBV6-3, were excluded. Compared with the roughly 700-donor mean, an Asian-associated ancestry cluster reportedly had fewer N-insertions, according to a later analysis.

CDR3 length: 16 amino acids. Germline CDR1 reads KGHSH; CDR2 reads LQKENI. V lost 2 bases and J lost 4, with 16 bases in between. The PCR was carried out with 60 Vbeta primers and 13 Jbeta primers. The table came from immunoSEQ multiplex PCR; TCRdb's copy has only in-frame clones and leaves some out. The sample records some 83,000 clones, 65% to 75% being singletons. The V and J genes are TRBV18 and TRBJ2-3, with D tentatively TRBD1 (6 bases). The sequencing sample was made of PBMCs. This clonotype was sampled from a man in his sixties in good health and CMV-seronegative. The CDR3 spells CASSPVGGPGADTQYF. The CDR3 coding sequence is TGTGCCAGCTCACCAGTAGGGGGACCGGGTGCAGATACGCAGTATTTT.